This T cell receptor beta chain derives from a study of blood T cell repertoires in COVID-19. On the study more broadly: There were acute and convalescent COVID-19 samples, and they came from the United States, Italy and Spain. In each case, the material was cDNA or gDNA derived from T cells, B-cell-depleted T cells, or PBMCs.

Authors' analysis steps: Counts of nucleated cells, estimated from reference gene primer amplification, were obtained. Libraries were prepared by immunoSEQ multiplex PCR; TCRdb keeps only in-frame clonotypes and omits some of them. V and J calls and clone size are copied from that table; D and trimming were computed from the DNA. Counted here are 95,000 to 110,000 clones, 70% to 90% occurring once; the ten biggest clones make up approximately 6.8%. V lost 4 bases to trimming and J lost 4 bases; unmatched junction nucleotides: 3. The CDR3 consists of 14 residues. Germline loops: CDR1 MDHEN, CDR2 SYDVKM.

This clonotype was sampled from a man between 50 and 59 years old with active or convalescent COVID-19. Sequenced input: peripheral blood. This chain links TRBV28 with TRBJ2-7; TRBD1 matches 11 bases. CDR3 loop: CASSSGQGAYEQYF. The CDR3 bases are TGTGCCAGCAGTTCCGGACAGGGGGCTTACGAGCAGTACTTC.